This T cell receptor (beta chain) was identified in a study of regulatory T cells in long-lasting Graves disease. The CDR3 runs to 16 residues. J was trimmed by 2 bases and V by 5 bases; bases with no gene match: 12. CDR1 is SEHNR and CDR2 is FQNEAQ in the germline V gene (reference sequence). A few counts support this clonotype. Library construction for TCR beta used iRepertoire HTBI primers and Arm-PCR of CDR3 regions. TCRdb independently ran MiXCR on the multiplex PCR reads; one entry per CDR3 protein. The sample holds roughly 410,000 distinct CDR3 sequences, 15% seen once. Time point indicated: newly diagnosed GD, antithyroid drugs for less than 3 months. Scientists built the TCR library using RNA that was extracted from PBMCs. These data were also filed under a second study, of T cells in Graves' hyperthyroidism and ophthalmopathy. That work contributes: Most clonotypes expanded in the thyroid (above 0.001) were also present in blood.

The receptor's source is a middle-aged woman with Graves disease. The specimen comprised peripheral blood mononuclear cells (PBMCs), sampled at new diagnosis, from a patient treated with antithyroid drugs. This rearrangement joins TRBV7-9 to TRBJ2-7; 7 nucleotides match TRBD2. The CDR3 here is CASSHWDRGETYEQYF. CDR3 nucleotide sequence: TGTGCCAGCAGCCACTGGGACCGGGGGGAGACCTACGAGCAGTACTTC.